This TCR beta chain was identified during a study of blood T cell repertoires in COVID-19. For the study at large: Sites across the United States, Italy and Spain contributed samples from acute and convalescent COVID-19.

Adults between roughly 18 and 89 years of age took part from about 24 US areas. In the authors' methods: Nucleated cell counts were estimated from reference gene primer amplification. Sequencing used immunoSEQ multiplex PCR; TCRdb keeps in-frame clones, though not all of them. D and trimming were read from the DNA, whereas the V and J calls and clone size are those reported in that table. Found here are some 350,000 clones, about 90% of them singletons; the top ten hold 2.5% to 3%. The receptor was isolated from a woman aged 25 to 39 who had recovered from COVID-19. The sequenced sample consisted of PBMCs or T cells enriched from blood (not recorded which).

This CDR3 reads CASSPQGAGTEAFF. Written as DNA, the CDR3 is TGTGCCAGCAGTCCACAGGGGGCGGGAACTGAAGCTTTCTTT. The chain uses TRBV2 and TRBJ1-1; 9 bases agree with TRBD1. Per the germline V gene, CDR1 is SNHLY and CDR2 is FYNNEI. The CDR3 is 14 residues long. With 5 bases clipped from V and 5 bases from J, the junction kept 6 bases outside the gene matches.